These 26 T cell receptor beta chains came from one sample sequenced in a study of tumor-infiltrating lymphocytes in primary liver carcinoma. Starting from roughly 0.5 ug of total RNA, TCR beta cDNA was produced with a primer in the constant region. ARM-PCR was slightly modified, and three nested multiplex PCR rounds with it gave rise to the TCR beta libraries. Running around 10 cycles apiece, the first two PCR rounds relied on TRBV1-TRBV30 forward primers together with a C-beta reverse primer. Each CDR3 protein gets one entry after TCRdb re-called the multiplex PCR reads with MiXCR. The data contain 300,000 to 400,000 distinct CDR3 sequences, 65% of them seen just once; the ten biggest clones take up roughly 8.9%. Germline DNA was extracted alongside blood RNA, which was obtained from unsorted whole blood. The material sequenced was peripheral blood. Every receptor here comes from a man aged 40-55 years with primary liver carcinoma and hepatitis B virus infection.

With regard to this clonotype: This sequence may be a read error, since a much larger clone differs from it by one base. Here the CDR3 omits its conserved ending phenylalanine or tryptophan, so a read error is the likely source. The chain carries TRBV4-2 and TRBJ2-5; 9 bases are shared with TRBD2. The trim removed 0 bases at V and 3 bases at J, leaving 5 bases unmatched. Per the germline V gene, CDR1 is LGHNA and CDR2 is YNFKEQ. The CDR3 loop spans 16 amino acids. Written as DNA, the CDR3 is TGTGCCAGCAGCCAAGAAGGGAGCGGGGGGAAAGAGACCCAGTACTCC. It encodes CASSQEGSGGKETQYS.

In DNA, the CDR3 is TGCAGCACTGGCCCGGGCGTAATCTATGAGCAGTTCTTC. Protein sequence: CSTGPGVIYEQFF. This sequence joins TRBV29-1 and TRBJ2-1; D unclear. V was cut by 8 bases and J by 8 bases, with 19 bases left in between. CDR3 length equals 13 residues. Germline-derived CDR1 and CDR2 are SQVTM and ANQGSEA.

As concerns this clonotype: Possible read error: a much larger clone is one base away. The gene calls are TRBV10-3 and TRBJ2-7, with 8 nucleotides matching TRBD2. The CDR3 is made up of 14 amino acids. The V gene end was trimmed by 5 bases and the J gene end by 2 bases; junction bases not matched to a gene: 5. Germline V CDR1 and CDR2: ENHRY, SYGVKD. The chain's CDR3 is CAISHSGTPYEQYF. In nucleotides, the CDR3 is TGTGCCATCAGTCATAGCGGGACCCCCTACGAGCAGTACTTC.

The V and J genes are TRBV29-1 and TRBJ2-5; 10 bases fit TRBD1. CDR3 size: 11 residues. After removal of 7 bases from V and 7 bases from J, the junction contained 3 bases not matched to a gene. Germline CDR1 and CDR2: SQVTM and ANQGSEA. In DNA, the CDR3 is TGCAGCGGGGGACAGGGGAGGACCCAGTACTTC. Its translation: CSGGQGRTQYF. Together with reference TRBV29-1 and TRBJ2-5, the CDR3 gives the full variable domain: SAVISQKPSRDICQRGTSLTIQCQVDSQVTMMFWYRQQPGQSLTLIATANQGSEATYESGFVIDKFPISRPNLTFSTLTVSNMSPEDSSIYLCSGGQGRTQYFGPGTRLLVL.

Of note for this clonotype: A read error may explain this, as a much larger clone is one base away. The chain has TRBV10-3 and TRBJ2-7; TRBD2 matches at 8 bases. Per the germline V gene, CDR1 is ENHRY and CDR2 is SYGVKD. The CDR3 consists of 14 residues. CDR3 DNA: TGTGTCATCAGTGAGCGGGGACTAGGCTACGAGCAGTACTTC. Encoded protein: CVISERGLGYEQYF.

The rearrangement joins TRBV6-6 to TRBJ2-7; D may be TRBD1 (5 bases). V lost 0 bases and J 0 bases, leaving 18 bases between the germline ends. The CDR3 runs 18 residues. Per the germline V gene, CDR1 is MNHNY and CDR2 is SVGAGI (reference sequence). CDR3 sequence (DNA): TGTGCCAGCAGTTACTCCGGACAAGTGGGCTTAAGCTCCTACGAGCAGTACTTC. Amino acid sequence: CASSYSGQVGLSSYEQYF.

With regard to this clonotype: Compared with germline, one end of the junction differs, possibly owing to a read error. The genes are TRBV6-1 and TRBJ2-7, with 12 bases identical to TRBD2. The CDR3 runs 15 residues. CDR1 and CDR2 from the germline V gene are MNHNS and SASEGT. The CDR3 region has the DNA TGTGTCAGCAGGCTACTAGCGGGAGGTTGGGACGAGCAGTACTTC. It specifies CVSRLLAGGWDEQYF.

In the case of this clonotype: The CDR3 carries no conserved terminal phenylalanine or tryptophan, so it likely arises from a read error. The rearrangement joins TRBV11-2 to TRBJ2-6, with D possibly being TRBD1 (5 bases). The CDR3 has 17 amino acids. CDR1 is SGHAT, CDR2 FQNNGV, per germline. In nucleotides, the CDR3 is TGCGCCAGCAGCTTGGCAGGGCTGAGCTCTGGGGCCAACGTCCTGACTGTC. Amino acid sequence: CASSLAGLSSGANVLTV.

This clonotype was found once. The conserved final phenylalanine or tryptophan is absent from the CDR3, which likely points to a read error. The rearrangement uses TRBV6-6 and TRBJ1-1; unclear D gene. The CDR3 is 13 amino acids. Trimming removed 6 bases from V and 7 bases from J, with 15 bases in between. Germline V gene data show CDR1 as MNHNY and CDR2 as SVGAGI (reference sequence). CDR3 sequence reads: CASRYAHGVEAFL. CDR3 DNA sequence: TGTGCCAGCAGATACGCCCATGGGGTTGAAGCTTTCCTT.

In this sample, this clonotype turned up once. A much larger clone lies one base from this, so it may be a read error. This chain joins TRBV10-3 and TRBJ2-2, with D tentatively TRBD2 (6 bases). CDR1 ENHRY and CDR2 SYGVKD come from the germline V gene. This CDR3 comprises 16 residues. V was trimmed by 7 bases and J by 9 bases, leaving 24 bases between them. CDR3 nucleotides: TGTGCCATCACCCCGTCCGGGACTCAAGGGGCCTGGGAGCTGTTTTTT. It codes for CAITPSGTQGAWELFF.

This clonotype was detected many times. The gene calls are TRBV4-1 and TRBJ2-6; D remains unclear. Germline V gives CDR1 MGHRA, CDR2 YSYEKL. The length of the CDR3 is 17 residues. Trimming stripped 2 bases from V and 4 bases from J, with 15 bases between. The CDR3 sequence is CASSQSPAWAGANVLTF. For the CDR3, the DNA is TGCGCCAGCAGCCAATCCCCCGCCTGGGCCGGGGCCAACGTCCTGACTTTC.

Notes on this clonotype: This may be a read error, as it is one base from a much larger clone. V gene TRBV6-1 combines with J gene TRBJ1-5; 8 nucleotides agree with TRBD1. This CDR3 has 15 amino acids. Germline assignment: CDR1 MNHNS and CDR2 SASEGT. The CDR3 DNA is TGTGCCAGCTGTGAATCCCAGGGGGCGGGTCAGCCCCAGCATTTT. Translating gives CASCESQGAGQPQHF.

The gene calls are TRBV5-1 and TRBJ1-6; D gene unclear. Germline CDR1 SGHRS, CDR2 YFSETQ. The CDR3 has 16 amino acids. With 1 base removed from V and 7 bases from J, the gap between germline ends came to 15 bases. CDR3 protein: CASSLPPTGMNSPLHF. The CDR3 DNA is TGCGCCAGCAGCTTGCCACCGACCGGCATGAATTCACCCCTCCACTTT.

As DNA, the CDR3 is TGTGCCAACAGCAGCGGACTAACGGGAGAGCAGTACTTC. Translation gives CANSSGLTGEQYF. The V call is TRBV6-1, the J call TRBJ2-7, with D perhaps matching TRBD2 (6 bases). Germline CDR1 is MNHNS and CDR2 is SASEGT. This CDR3 has 13 amino acids. V shed 10 bases and J shed 7 bases, with 20 bases lying between them.

This clonotype was observed a handful of times. Mismatch with germline at one junction end may stem from a read error. The chain couples TRBV11-3 to TRBJ2-1; D may be TRBD1 (6 bases). This CDR3 contains 13 residues. Germline CDR1 is SGHNT and CDR2 is YENEEA. CDR3: CASTESGDNEQFF. The CDR3 DNA reads TGTGCCAGCACCGAGTCAGGGGACAATGAACAGTTCTTC.

Concerning this clonotype itself: At one boundary the junction diverges from the germline segment, which might be a read error. The rearrangement joins TRBV4-2 to TRBJ2-7, with a weak D call TRBD1 (6 bases). This CDR3 is built from 15 residues. The germline V gene encodes CDR1 LGHNA and CDR2 YNFKEQ. The CDR3 DNA reads TGCGCCAGCAGCCAAATCGGGACACTGTCTTACGAGCAGTACTTC. Translated: CASSQIGTLSYEQYF.

Turning to this clonotype: Relative to the germline gene, one junction end is altered; a read error may explain this. The J gene is TRBJ2-5, the V gene TRBV10-3; either TRBD1 or TRBD2 may fit D (5 bases each). Germline CDR1 and CDR2: ENHRY and SYGVKD. The CDR3 length is 14 residues. The DNA for the CDR3 is TGTCCCATCAGTGCCGGGACGATGGGAGAGACCCAGTACTTC. It specifies CPISAGTMGETQYF.

A word on this clonotype: A read error may be the cause here, since a much bigger clone is one base away. The V call is TRBV12-3 or TRBV12-4, the J call TRBJ2-1, with a weak D call TRBD2 (5 bases). The CDR3 sequence is 16 residues long. V was pared by 6 bases and J by 5 bases, with 20 bases between. CDR3 sequence: CASSPSNSVMDNEQFF. In DNA, the CDR3 is TGTGCCAGCAGCCCCTCAAATAGCGTGATGGACAATGAGCAGTTCTTC.

Details on this clonotype: The junction does not match germline at one end; this may be a read error. This chain connects TRBV5-6 to TRBJ1-5; tentatively, D is TRBD1 (6 bases). This CDR3 is built from 15 residues. CDR1 is SGHDT, CDR2 YYEEEE, per germline. CDR3 residues: CASCSTWGGDQLQHF. DNA of the CDR3: TGTGCCAGCTGCTCTACTTGGGGGGGCGATCAGCTCCAGCATTTT.

Concerning this clonotype itself: A much larger clone differs by one base, so this may be a read error. The genes are TRBV5-4 and TRBJ2-1; D not resolved. CDR3 length equals 14 residues. CDR1 and CDR2 from the germline V gene are SGHNT and YYREEE (reference sequence). CDR3: CTSSLASQNNEQFF. Here the CDR3 DNA reads TGTACCAGCAGCTTGGCCTCTCAGAACAATGAGCAGTTCTTC.

About this clonotype itself: An end of the junction does not agree with germline; a read error may underlie this. This chain joins TRBV11-1 and TRBJ2-1; D is possibly TRBD2 (5 bases). CDR1 and CDR2 from the germline V gene are SGHAT and FQDESV (reference sequence). The CDR3 extends over 15 amino acids. The CDR3 bases are TGTGCCAGCAGCGACTCTAGCTCATTCTACCATGAGCAGTTATTC. Protein sequence: CASSDSSSFYHEQLF.

A note on this clonotype: This clone may be a read error of a much larger clone one base away. The gene calls are TRBV10-3 and TRBJ2-1; 8 positions agree with TRBD2. V lost 4 bases, J lost 8 bases, and 7 bases stayed unmatched. CDR1 and CDR2 from the germline V gene are ENHRY and SYGVKD. The CDR3 is 14 amino acids. CDR3 protein: CAISGTSRIDEQFF. The DNA for the CDR3 is TGTGCCATCAGTGGGACTAGCAGGATCGATGAGCAGTTCTTC.

This clonotype was counted ten times or more. The chain couples TRBV4-1 to TRBJ1-1; D gene uncertain. The CDR3 covers 17 residues. Looked up from germline, CDR1 is MGHRA and CDR2 is YSYEKL. Trimming cost V 3 bases and J 0 bases, with 17 bases left between them. This CDR3 reads CASSHPSQGQLNTEAFF. In nucleotides, the CDR3 is TGCGCCAGCAGCCATCCATCCCAAGGGCAGTTGAACACTGAAGCTTTCTTT.

Notes on this clonotype: One end of the junction does not line up with germline, which may come from a read error. CDR3 in DNA: TGTGCCAGCATCTTAAACCGCGACTCAGGACGAGAGACCCAGTACTTC. Encoded protein: CASILNRDSGRETQYF. V and J are TRBV11-2 and TRBJ2-5; D gene ambiguous. This CDR3 region has 16 residues. Per the germline V gene, CDR1 is SGHAT and CDR2 is FQNNGV. The whole variable domain, filled in from reference TRBV11-2 and TRBJ2-5, reads EAGVAQSPRYKIIEKRQSVAFWCNPISGHATLYWYQQILGQGPKLLIQFQNNGVVDDSQLPKDRFSAERLKGVDSTLKIQPAKLEDSAVYLCASILNRDSGRETQYFGPGTRLLVL.

The V gene is TRBV6-6, the J gene TRBJ2-3; D not resolved. Per germline, CDR1 MNHNY and CDR2 SVGAGI (reference sequence). V lost 6 bases and J 2 bases, leaving 15 bases between the germline ends. The CDR3 covers 15 residues. CDR3 coding DNA: TGTGCCAGCAGCCCACAGTGGCTATACACAGATACGCAGTATTTT. This gives the protein CASSPQWLYTDTQYF.

This CDR3 reads CASIELQTGSTDTQYF. The CDR3, as DNA: TGTGCCAGTATCGAGTTACAGACGGGAAGCACAGATACGCAGTATTTT. J is TRBJ2-3 and V is TRBV11-2, with D possibly matching TRBD2 (5 bases). V shed 9 bases and J shed 0 bases, with 19 bases lying between them. Germline V gene data show CDR1 as SGHAT and CDR2 as FQNNGV. There are 16 residues in the CDR3.